A single sample is the source of the 31 T cell receptor beta chains below, sequenced in a study of spatial heterogeneity in lung cancer. As for time point: blood at routine non-recurrence follow-up after resection. TCRdb itself ran the 5' RACE reads through MiXCR, one entry per CDR3 protein. This sample has some 46,000 distinct CDR3 sequences, with 12% found just once. The sequenced sample was PBMCs, obtained at follow-up. Source of these receptors: a male donor with early-stage non-small cell lung cancer.

J is TRBJ1-1 and V is TRBV27, with 8 bases lining up with TRBD1. The CDR3 is made up of 14 amino acids. The V gene end was trimmed by 5 bases and the J gene end by 4 bases; junction bases not matched to a gene: 6. Looked up from germline, CDR1 is MNHEY and CDR2 is SMNVEV (reference sequence). The CDR3 nucleotides read TGTGCCAGCAGTGCCCGACAGGGGAGCACTGAAGCTTTCTTT. Protein sequence: CASSARQGSTEAFF.

To note about this clonotype: This may stem from a read error, because a much larger clone lies one nucleotide away. The chain couples TRBV28 to TRBJ2-3; D call uncertain. Germline lookup yields CDR1 MDHEN and CDR2 SYDVKM. This CDR3 spans 15 amino acids. CDR3 sequence (DNA): TGTGTCAGCAGTTTAAGTCCGTATTTCCCAGATACGCAGTATTTT. Translation: CVSSLSPYFPDTQYF.

The chain combines TRBV3-1 with TRBJ2-1; TRBD2 matches at 13 bases. The trim removed 5 bases at V and 7 bases at J, leaving 14 bases unmatched. The germline gives CDR1 LGHDT, CDR2 YNNKEL (reference sequence). The CDR3 has 18 amino acids. CDR3 loop: CASSFRTSGSSSRNEQFF. The CDR3 nucleotides are TGTGCCAGCAGCTTTAGGACTAGCGGGAGCAGTTCGAGGAATGAGCAGTTCTTC.

This clonotype was counted between two and nine times. The CDR3 coding sequence is TGTGCCAGTCAGCGGGGGCCCCCAAGAGATACGCAGTATTTT. It yields the protein CASQRGPPRDTQYF. This chain links TRBV12-3 or TRBV12-4 with TRBJ2-3; 8 nucleotides align to TRBD2. The CDR3 has 14 residues. V shed 9 bases and J 5 bases; nucleotides not matched to a gene: 10.

The chain carries TRBV27 and TRBJ1-3; possible D gene TRBD1, 6 bases. V was pared by 5 bases and J by 0 bases, with 11 bases between. Germline-derived CDR1 and CDR2 are MNHEY and SMNVEV (reference sequence). The CDR3 length is 15 residues. CDR3 DNA: TGTGCCAGCAGTAAGGACAGTGTCTCTGGAAACACCATATATTTT. Protein product: CASSKDSVSGNTIYF.

Ten or more counts support this clonotype. The J gene is TRBJ2-2, the V gene TRBV12-3 or TRBV12-4; 7 bases are shared with TRBD2. V shed 5 bases, J shed 5 bases, and the junction held 14 bases outside the gene matches. This CDR3 spans 17 amino acids. The CDR3 coding sequence is TGTGCCAGCAGTCCCCTGGGAGGGCGCCTCATGACCGGGGAGCTGTTTTTT. Protein product: CASSPLGGRLMTGELFF.

In this sample, this clonotype turned up many times. The chain carries TRBV27 and TRBJ2-2; D remains unclear. Trimming stripped 7 bases from V and 1 base from J, with 22 bases between. CDR1 is MNHEY and CDR2 is SMNVEV in the germline V gene (reference sequence). The length of the CDR3 is 18 residues. CDR3 region: CASISRWGPGLNTGELFF. Here the CDR3 DNA reads TGTGCCAGCATTAGCAGGTGGGGTCCCGGCCTGAACACCGGGGAGCTGTTTTTT.

This clonotype has at least ten counts. The chain recombines TRBV27 with TRBJ1-6; D may be TRBD1 (6 bases). The germline V gene encodes CDR1 MNHEY and CDR2 SMNVEV (reference sequence). V was trimmed by 8 bases and J by 4 bases, leaving 15 bases between them. The CDR3 spans 15 residues. CDR3 loop: CASGVNREYNSPLHF. DNA for the CDR3: TGTGCCAGCGGGGTGAACAGGGAATATAATTCACCCCTCCACTTT.

This clonotype occurred a few times. V and J are TRBV7-6 and TRBJ2-5; D uncertain. The CDR3 length is 12 residues. Trimming shortened V by 1 base and J by 6 bases, and 6 bases separated the two germline ends. CDR1 and CDR2 (germline): SGHVS, FNYEAQ. In nucleotides, the CDR3 is TGTGCCAGCAGCTTAGTCGCCCAGACCCAGTACTTC. Translation: CASSLVAQTQYF. Drawing the rest from reference TRBV7-6 and TRBJ2-5, the complete variable domain is GAGVSQSPRYKVTKRGQDVALRCDPISGHVSLYWYRQALGQGPEFLTYFNYEAQQDKSGLPNDRFSAERPEGSISTLTIQRTEQRDSAMYRCASSLVAQTQYFGPGTRLLVL.

The J gene is TRBJ2-7, the V gene TRBV30; D perhaps matches TRBD2 (6 bases). Germline V gives CDR1 GTSNPN, CDR2 SVGIG (reference sequence). The CDR3 length is 12 residues. Trimming took off 3 bases at V and 2 bases at J, with 8 bases between the two ends. CDR3 DNA sequence: TGTGCCTGGAGCCCGGGAGCCTACGAGCAGTACTTC. Protein sequence: CAWSPGAYEQYF.

This clonotype occurred many times. The V and J genes are TRBV7-8 and TRBJ2-7, with D perhaps TRBD1 (5 bases). Germline V gene lookup returns CDR1 SGHVS and CDR2 FQNEAQ. The CDR3 spans 13 residues. Trimming cost V 3 bases and J 10 bases, with 16 bases left between them. CDR3 sequence: CASSLSTGSAQYF. Written as DNA, the CDR3 is TGTGCCAGCAGCTTGAGTACAGGTTCCGCCCAGTACTTC.

This clonotype has ten or more counts. V and J are TRBV7-9 and TRBJ2-2; 8 positions agree with TRBD2. V lost 10 bases and J lost 1; bases outside the gene matches: 2. Germline V gives CDR1 SEHNR, CDR2 FQNEAQ (reference sequence). The CDR3 covers 13 residues. CDR3 DNA sequence: TGTGCCACACTAGCGGAGAACACCGGGGAGCTGTTTTTT. Protein sequence: CATLAENTGELFF.

At least ten counts were recorded for this clonotype. The chain carries TRBV12-3 or TRBV12-4 and TRBJ2-1, with 8 bases aligning to TRBD1. CDR3 length equals 14 residues. J lost 6 bases, V lost 7 bases, and 8 bases had no gene match. The CDR3 loop is CASNTFQGANEQFF. The CDR3 DNA reads TGTGCCAGCAACACCTTCCAGGGGGCCAATGAGCAGTTCTTC.

This clonotype was observed at least ten times. The chain recombines TRBV9 with TRBJ2-3, with 9 nucleotides matching TRBD2. This CDR3 is built from 17 residues. Germline V gives CDR1 SGDLS, CDR2 YYNGEE. J gave up 3 bases and V 3 bases, and 11 bases lay outside the gene matches. CDR3: CASSARGSGGLTDTQYF. CDR3 coding DNA: TGTGCCAGCAGCGCCCGAGGTAGCGGGGGATTGACAGATACGCAGTATTTT.

This clonotype was found many times. The V and J genes are TRBV18 and TRBJ1-5; tentatively, D is TRBD1 (5 bases). Germline-derived CDR1 and CDR2 are KGHSH and LQKENI. The CDR3 is 13 residues long. Trimming cost V 2 bases and J 7 bases, with 9 bases left between them. CDR3 in amino acids: CASSPGDRQPQHF. For the CDR3, the DNA is TGTGCCAGCTCACCAGGGGACCGCCAGCCCCAGCATTTT. Combining the CDR3 with reference TRBV18 and TRBJ1-5 gives the whole variable domain NAGVMQNPRHLVRRRGQEARLRCSPMKGHSHVYWYRQLPEEGLKFMVYLQKENIIDESGMPKERFSAEFPKEGPSILRIQQVVRGDSAAYFCASSPGDRQPQHFGDGTRLSIL.

This clonotype was counted many times. V gene TRBV6-2 or TRBV6-3 combines with J gene TRBJ2-3, with D possibly TRBD1 on 6 matching bases. In germline, CDR1 is MNHEY, CDR2 SVGEGT. V lost 4 bases and J 2 bases, leaving 13 bases between the germline ends. This CDR3 comprises 15 residues. CDR3 sequence reads: CASSSRQVVTDTQYF. The CDR3 DNA reads TGTGCCAGCAGTTCCCGACAGGTGGTCACAGATACGCAGTATTTT.

The sample holds many counts of this clonotype. Sequence at one end of the junction differs from germline and may be a read error. J is TRBJ2-4 and V is TRBV6-2 or TRBV6-3; D possibly corresponds to TRBD2 (6 bases). Per germline, CDR1 MNHEY and CDR2 SVGEGT. The CDR3 length is 13 residues. CDR3 loop: CASSSSTGLPGNF. CDR3 coding DNA: TGTGCCAGCAGCTCTTCGACCGGACTACCGGGGAACTTC.

This clonotype was observed many times. The rearrangement uses TRBV27 and TRBJ1-5; 8 bases align to TRBD1. Losses at the gene ends were 5 bases for V and 2 bases for J; bases not matched to a gene: 5. The CDR3 is made up of 15 amino acids. The germline CDR1 and CDR2 sequences are MNHEY and SMNVEV (reference sequence). The CDR3: CASSAGQGRNQPQHF. CDR3 in DNA: TGTGCCAGCAGTGCCGGACAGGGTCGCAATCAGCCCCAGCATTTT.

In this sample, this clonotype turned up a few times. This chain links TRBV18 with TRBJ2-2; weak D call: TRBD1 (5 bases). This CDR3 region has 14 residues. V dropped 2 bases and J dropped 7 bases, with 11 bases sitting between them. From germline, CDR1 is KGHSH and CDR2 LQKENI. CDR3 sequence (DNA): TGTGCCAGCTCACCAGCCAGGGCGAACGGGGAGCTGTTTTTT. Amino acid sequence: CASSPARANGELFF.

This clonotype came up many times. The CDR3 is CASRAGTSGRATERNEQFF. The DNA for the CDR3 is TGTGCCAGCAGAGCCGGGACTAGCGGGAGGGCCACAGAGCGGAATGAGCAGTTCTTC. V usage is TRBV12-3 or TRBV12-4 and J usage is TRBJ2-1; 16 bases line up with TRBD2. V dropped 6 bases and J dropped 7; count of bases not matched to a gene: 15. CDR3 length: 19 residues.

This clonotype was seen many times. The chain links TRBV27 to TRBJ1-2; 7 positions match TRBD1. Germline lookup yields CDR1 MNHEY and CDR2 SMNVEV (reference sequence). V lost 5 bases and J lost 8; bases outside the gene matches: 5. There are 12 residues in the CDR3. In nucleotides, the CDR3 is TGTGCCAGCAGTCCAAGACAGGGAGGCTACACCTTC. It is translated as CASSPRQGGYTF.

This clonotype was observed a few times. The genes are TRBV19 and TRBJ2-5; TRBD2 agrees at 7 bases. The V gene end was trimmed by 1 base and the J gene end by 2 bases; junction bases not matched to a gene: 7. Germline CDR1 LNHDA, CDR2 SQIVND (reference sequence). The CDR3 is made up of 16 amino acids. The CDR3 DNA reads TGTGCCAGTAGTATAGCGGCGGGAGCGGGTCAAGAGACCCAGTACTTC. Residues: CASSIAAGAGQETQYF.

Remarks on this clonotype: This sequence may be a read error, since a much larger clone differs from it by one base. The chain recombines TRBV5-1 with TRBJ2-7; the D gene is possibly TRBD2 (5 bases). Per germline, CDR1 SGHRS and CDR2 YFSETQ. This CDR3 region has 13 residues. The CDR3 here is CTSSPGSSYEQYF. The CDR3 DNA reads as TGCACCAGCAGCCCGGGGAGCTCCTACGAGCAGTACTTC.

Here the CDR3 DNA reads TGCGCCAGCAGCCCCCCAGGGACAGGGGACTACGAGCAGTACTTC. This gives the protein CASSPPGTGDYEQYF. This chain joins TRBV5-1 and TRBJ2-7; 10 nucleotides line up with TRBD1. V trimming: 4 bases; J trimming: 3 bases; junction bases outside the gene matches: 7. The germline V gene has CDR1 SGHRS and CDR2 YFSETQ. The CDR3 extends over 15 amino acids.

The table lists this clonotype with many counts. The V gene is TRBV5-5, the J gene TRBJ2-7; TRBD1 agrees at 7 bases. V lost 4 bases, J lost 3 bases, and 7 bases stayed unmatched. From germline, CDR1 is SGHKS and CDR2 YYEKEE (reference sequence). This CDR3 has 14 amino acids. The CDR3 bases are TGTGCCAGCAGCCTAGCACAGGGGTTCTACGAGCAGTACTTC. This gives the protein CASSLAQGFYEQYF.

The V and J genes are TRBV12-3 or TRBV12-4 and TRBJ2-7, with a weak D call TRBD1 (6 bases). Trimming cost V 3 bases and J 3 bases, with 12 bases left between them. This CDR3 spans 14 amino acids. The chain's CDR3 is CASSFQDSYYEQYF. The CDR3, as DNA: TGTGCCAGCAGTTTTCAGGACAGCTACTACGAGCAGTACTTC.

This clonotype has only a few counts. The chain combines TRBV7-2 with TRBJ2-3; 12 bases are a match to TRBD2. J gave up 6 bases and V 4 bases, and 5 bases lay outside the gene matches. This CDR3 has 15 amino acids. Germline V gives CDR1 SGHTA, CDR2 FQGNSA. The CDR3 region is CASSYLAGGADTQYF. The CDR3 DNA reads TGTGCCAGCAGCTATCTAGCGGGAGGGGCGGATACGCAGTATTTT.

This clonotype has ten or more counts. The V and J genes are TRBV5-1 and TRBJ1-1; possible D gene TRBD1, 5 bases. This CDR3 is built from 15 residues. Germline V gene data show CDR1 as SGHRS and CDR2 as YFSETQ. The V end was cut by 6 bases, the J end by 0 bases, with 15 bases between. The CDR3 nucleotides are TGCGCCAGCATTCGGGGGACTAACATGAACACTGAAGCTTTCTTT. Encoded protein: CASIRGTNMNTEAFF.

This clonotype was found a few times. The rearrangement joins TRBV4-3 to TRBJ1-1, with D maybe TRBD1 (5 bases). Trimming stripped 8 bases from V and 5 bases from J, with 24 bases between. Germline V gene sequence: CDR1 LGHNA, CDR2 YSLEER. The CDR3 is made up of 16 amino acids. The CDR3: CASPHWESRGETEAFF. The CDR3 nucleotides are TGCGCCAGCCCCCATTGGGAAAGTAGGGGCGAGACTGAAGCTTTCTTT.

For the CDR3, the DNA is TGTGCCAGCAGCTTAAGGCGGGATGACATTCAGTACTTC. This encodes CASSLRRDDIQYF. This sequence joins TRBV11-2 and TRBJ2-4, with a possible D match to TRBD2 (6 bases). Germline lookup yields CDR1 SGHAT and CDR2 FQNNGV. The CDR3 is 13 amino acids. With 2 bases removed from V and 8 bases from J, the gap between germline ends came to 10 bases.

This clonotype occurred many times. The chain joins TRBV10-3 to TRBJ2-2; 9 nucleotides align to TRBD2. Germline values: CDR1 ENHRY, CDR2 SYGVKD. After removal of 4 bases from V and 8 bases from J, the junction contained 11 bases not matched to a gene. The CDR3 has 16 amino acids. This chain's CDR3 is CAISGALAGMDGELFF. The CDR3 region has the DNA TGTGCCATCAGTGGTGCGCTAGCGGGGATGGATGGGGAGCTGTTTTTT.